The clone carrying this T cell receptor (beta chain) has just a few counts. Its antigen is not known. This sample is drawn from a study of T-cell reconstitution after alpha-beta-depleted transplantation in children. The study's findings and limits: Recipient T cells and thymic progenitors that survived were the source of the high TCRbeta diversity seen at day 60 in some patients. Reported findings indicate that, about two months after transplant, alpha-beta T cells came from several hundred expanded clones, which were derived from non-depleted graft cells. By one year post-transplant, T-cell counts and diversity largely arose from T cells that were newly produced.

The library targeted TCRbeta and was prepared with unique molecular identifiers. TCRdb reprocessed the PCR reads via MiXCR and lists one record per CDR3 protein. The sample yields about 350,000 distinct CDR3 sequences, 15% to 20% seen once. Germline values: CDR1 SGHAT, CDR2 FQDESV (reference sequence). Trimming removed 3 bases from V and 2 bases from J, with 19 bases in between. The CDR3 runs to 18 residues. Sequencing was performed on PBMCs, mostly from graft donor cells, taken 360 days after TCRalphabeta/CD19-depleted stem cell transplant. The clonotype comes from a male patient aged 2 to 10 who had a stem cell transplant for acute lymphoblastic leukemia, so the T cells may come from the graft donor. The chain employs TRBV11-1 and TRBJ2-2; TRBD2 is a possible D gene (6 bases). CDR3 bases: TGTGCCAGCAGCTTTGGGGGGTTTTTTCGCGAAAACACCGGGGAGCTGTTTTTT. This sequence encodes CASSFGGFFRENTGELFF.